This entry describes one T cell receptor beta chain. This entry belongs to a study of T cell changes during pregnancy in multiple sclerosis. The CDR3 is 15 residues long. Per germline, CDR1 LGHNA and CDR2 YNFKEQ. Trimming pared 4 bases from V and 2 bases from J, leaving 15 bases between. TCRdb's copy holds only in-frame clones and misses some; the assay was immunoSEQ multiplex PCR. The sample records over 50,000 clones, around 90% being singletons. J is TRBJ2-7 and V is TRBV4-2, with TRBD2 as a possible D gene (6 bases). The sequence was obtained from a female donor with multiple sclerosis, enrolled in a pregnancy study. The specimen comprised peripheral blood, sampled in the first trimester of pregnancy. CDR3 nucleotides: TGTGCCAGCAGCCCCGAGATACGGAGGGCCTACGAGCAGTACTTC. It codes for CASSPEIRRAYEQYF.